This is a list of T cell receptor beta chains from one sample in a study of PD-1 blockade in classical Hodgkin lymphoma. TCRdb keeps only in-frame clones here, not all; method: immunoSEQ multiplex PCR. The repertoire consists of some 4,600 clones, with over 65% occurring once and the leading ten covering around 24%. The input for sequencing was CD8+ T cells from blood, taken at baseline. All receptors derive from a human donor with classical Hodgkin lymphoma. The CDR3 runs from the conserved cysteine through the conserved F or W. Each record gives: CDR3 protein, CDR3 DNA, J gene, clone size, V gene, D gene. A D gene is named only where the DNA matches it firmly. For some rows the clone size is stated as once, few or many, or as a class when expanded; others skip it.

CASSLDWGSGTEAFF | TGTGCCAGCAGCTTAGATTGGGGGAGTGGGACTGAAGCTTTCTTT | TRBJ1-1 | NA | TRBV11-2 | NA
CASSPGTSGGGTQYF | TGTGCCAGCAGTCCCGGGACTAGCGGGGGAGGTACGCAGTATTTT | TRBJ2-3 | NA | TRBV5-4 | TRBD2
CASSPQGARSNQPQHF | TGTGCCAGCAGTCCACAGGGGGCTCGGAGCAATCAGCCCCAGCATTTT | TRBJ1-5 | once | TRBV28 | TRBD1
CASSPWAGGDNEQFF | TGTGCCAGCTCACCATGGGCTGGGGGAGACAATGAGCAGTTCTTC | TRBJ2-1 | NA | TRBV18 | NA
CASSYLGYTF | TGTGCCAGCAGCTACCTTGGCTACACCTTC | TRBJ1-2 | NA | TRBV5-8 | NA
CASSLTWTSGVSGFF | TGCGCCAGCAGCCTTACGTGGACTAGCGGGGTGTCTGGGTTCTTC | TRBJ2-1 | NA | TRBV4-1 | TRBD2
CASSLREKSYNEQFF | TGTGCCAGCAGTTTAAGGGAAAAGTCCTACAATGAGCAGTTCTTC | TRBJ2-1 | NA | TRBV27 | NA
CASSLGINSPLHF | TGTGCCAGCAGCTTGGGGATAAATTCACCCCTCCACTTT | TRBJ1-6 | NA | TRBV4-2 | NA
CASSTGTDETYEQYF | TGTGCCAGCAGTACGGGGACAGACGAAACCTACGAGCAGTACTTC | TRBJ2-7 | large | TRBV28 | TRBD1
CASSLRDRGQETQYF | TGTGCCAGCAGCTTACGGGACAGGGGTCAAGAGACCCAGTACTTC | TRBJ2-5 | NA | TRBV5-6 | TRBD1
CAISSGTGVARYTDTQYF | TGTGCCATCAGTTCTGGGACAGGGGTGGCCCGTTACACAGATACGCAGTATTTT | TRBJ2-3 | NA | TRBV10-3 | TRBD1
CASSQDWATADTQYF | TGCGCCAGCAGCCAAGACTGGGCGACTGCAGATACGCAGTATTTT | TRBJ2-3 | few | TRBV4-1 | NA
CASSGLAGDYNEQFF | TGTGCCAGCAGCGGACTAGCGGGGGACTACAATGAGCAGTTCTTC | TRBJ2-1 | NA | TRBV6-4 | TRBD2
CASSLGVGLGTEAFF | TGTGCCAGCAGCTTAGGGGTAGGCCTCGGCACTGAAGCTTTCTTT | TRBJ1-1 | NA | TRBV7-2 | NA
CASSYSDRPDTQYF | TGTGCCAGCAGTTACTCGGACCGTCCGGATACGCAGTATTTT | TRBJ2-3 | NA | TRBV6-5 | NA
CASSVDGGIADTQYF | TGTGCCAGCAGCGTAGACGGGGGAATCGCGGATACGCAGTATTTT | TRBJ2-3 | NA | TRBV9 | NA
CASSLGIAGGPYEQYF | TGTGCCAGCAGCTTAGGAATAGCCGGGGGGCCCTACGAGCAGTACTTC | TRBJ2-7 | NA | TRBV7-8 | NA
CASSSSQRYEQYF | TGTGCCAGCAGCTCCTCCCAAAGGTACGAGCAGTACTTC | TRBJ2-7 | medium-sized | TRBV7-2 | NA
CATTKNGAEQYF | TGTGCCACCACTAAGAATGGAGCCGAGCAGTACTTC | TRBJ2-7 | NA | TRBV15 | NA
CASRGTGRETQYF | TGTGCCAGCAGGGGGACAGGGAGAGAGACCCAGTACTTC | TRBJ2-5 | NA | TRBV27 | TRBD1
CASSLRGGRETQYF | TGTGCCAGCAGCTTACGGGGGGGCCGAGAGACCCAGTACTTC | TRBJ2-5 | NA | TRBV7-8 | TRBD2
CAWNLGQIMNTEAFF | TGTGCCTGGAACCTGGGACAGATTATGAACACTGAAGCTTTCTTT | TRBJ1-1 | once | TRBV30 | TRBD1
CASSFLTGEESSTEAFF | TGTGCCAGCAGCTTCCTGACGGGAGAGGAATCGAGCACTGAAGCTTTCTTT | TRBJ1-1 | NA | TRBV7-6 | NA
CASSYSGGINEKLFF | TGTGCCAGCAGTTACTCTGGGGGGATTAATGAAAAACTGTTTTTT | TRBJ1-4 | NA | TRBV6-5 | NA
CASRRALTQYF | TGTGCCAGCAGGAGAGCGCTGACCCAGTACTTC | TRBJ2-5 | NA | TRBV27 | NA
CASSSVGAGANVLTF | TGTGCCAGCAGCTCTGTGGGTGCTGGGGCCAACGTCCTGACTTTC | TRBJ2-6 | NA | TRBV5-4 | NA
CATSRDQIRYRKQETQYF | TGTGCCACCAGCAGAGATCAGATTCGGTACAGAAAACAAGAGACCCAGTACTTC | TRBJ2-5 | NA | TRBV15 | NA
CASSRGGQAETQYF | TGCGCCAGCAGTCGGGGCGGGCAGGCAGAGACCCAGTACTTC | TRBJ2-5 | once | TRBV23-1 | NA
CASRDLGGTNEQFF | TGTGCCAGCAGGGATCTTGGGGGAACCAATGAGCAGTTCTTC | TRBJ2-1 | NA | TRBV7-9 | NA
CASSPFLADTQYF | TGTGCCAGCAGCCCCTTTTTGGCAGATACGCAGTATTTT | TRBJ2-3 | NA | TRBV7-9 | NA
CASSHRDTHWEQYF | TGTGCCAGCAGCCACCGGGACACCCACTGGGAGCAGTACTTC | TRBJ2-7 | NA | TRBV7-9 | NA
CASSLVPGLGYNSPLHF | TGTGCCAGCAGCTTGGTGCCGGGGTTGGGCTATAATTCACCCCTCCACTTT | TRBJ1-6 | NA | TRBV5-5 | NA
CASSQDDRGYSYNEQFF | TGTGCCAGCAGCCAAGACGATCGGGGGTACTCCTACAATGAGCAGTTCTTC | TRBJ2-1 | NA | TRBV4-2 | NA
CASSFGSEAFF | TGTGCCAGCAGCTTCGGCTCTGAAGCTTTCTTT | TRBJ1-1 | few | TRBV7-8 | NA
CASSLWGQGAEETQYF | TGTGCCAGCAGCCTATGGGGACAGGGGGCGGAAGAGACCCAGTACTTC | TRBJ2-5 | NA | TRBV11-1 | TRBD1
CASSQEGLAGEDGELFF | TGCGCCAGCAGCCAAGAAGGGCTAGCGGGAGAGGACGGGGAGCTGTTTTTT | TRBJ2-2 | NA | TRBV4-1 | TRBD2
CASSQEWGTETQYF | TGCGCCAGCAGCCAAGAGTGGGGCACGGAGACCCAGTACTTC | TRBJ2-5 | NA | TRBV4-1 | NA
CASSARLAAPAEQYF | TGTGCCAGCAGCGCCCGACTAGCGGCTCCGGCCGAGCAGTACTTC | TRBJ2-7 | NA | TRBV7-9 | TRBD2
CASSPGPINQPQHF | TGCGCCAGCAGCCCGGGACCGATCAATCAGCCCCAGCATTTT | TRBJ1-5 | NA | TRBV5-1 | NA
CASSSGRFIAEQYF | TGTGCCAGCAGCTCGGGCCGGTTTATTGCGGAGCAGTACTTC | TRBJ2-7 | NA | TRBV7-2 | NA
CAWSVFRVDEQFF | TGTGCCTGGAGTGTATTCAGGGTCGATGAGCAGTTCTTC | TRBJ2-1 | NA | TRBV30 | NA
CASSFVGTSSGANVLTF | TGTGCCAGCAGCTTCGTAGGGACCAGCTCTGGGGCCAACGTCCTGACTTTC | TRBJ2-6 | NA | TRBV7-9 | NA